The TCR beta chain under discussion was sequenced for a study of blood T cell repertoires in COVID-19. Study details: PBMCs, B-cell-depleted T cells, or T cells were the source of the cDNA or gDNA that made up the material.

Trimming took 3 bases from V and 1 from J, leaving 9 bases between them. Germline V gene lookup returns CDR1 LGHDT and CDR2 YNNKEL (reference sequence). The CDR3 is 14 amino acids. TCRdb's table, derived via immunoSEQ multiplex PCR, lists solely in-frame clones and lacks some. The profile shows more than 300,000 clones, about 87% of them singletons. The chain uses TRBV3-1 (or the pseudogene TRBV3-2) and TRBJ1-1, with D possibly TRBD1 on 5 matching bases. This receptor was obtained from a woman aged 45 to 65 with COVID-19, enrolled during active disease. Source material: peripheral blood. The CDR3 protein is CASSHLTANTEAFF. The CDR3 nucleotides are TGTGCCAGCAGCCACCTGACAGCGAACACTGAAGCTTTCTTT.